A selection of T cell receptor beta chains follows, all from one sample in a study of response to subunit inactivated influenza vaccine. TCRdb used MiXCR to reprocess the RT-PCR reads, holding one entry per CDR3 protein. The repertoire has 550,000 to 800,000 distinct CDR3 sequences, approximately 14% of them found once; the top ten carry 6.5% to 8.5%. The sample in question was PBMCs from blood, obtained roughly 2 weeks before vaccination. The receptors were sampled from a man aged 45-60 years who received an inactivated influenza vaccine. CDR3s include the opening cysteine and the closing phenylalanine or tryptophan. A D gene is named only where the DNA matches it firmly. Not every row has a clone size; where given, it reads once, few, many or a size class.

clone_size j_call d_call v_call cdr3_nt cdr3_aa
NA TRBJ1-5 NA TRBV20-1 TGCAGTGCTCACCGGGCCCGCGGGCAGCCCCAGCATTTT CSAHRARGQPQHF
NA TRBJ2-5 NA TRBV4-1 TGCGCCAGCAGCCAAGATGGCAGGGTGGCGACCCAGTACTTC CASSQDGRVATQYF
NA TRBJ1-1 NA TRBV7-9 TGTGCCAGCAGCCCTAGGACGGACTTGAACACTGAAGCTTTCTTT CASSPRTDLNTEAFF
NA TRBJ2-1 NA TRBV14 TGTGCCAGCACCCCCCGTCTAATGGGGTACAATGAGCAGTTCTTC CASTPRLMGYNEQFF
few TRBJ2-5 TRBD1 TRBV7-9 TGTGCCAGCAGCAGACCCGGGACAGGGGAAGAGACCCAGTACTTC CASSRPGTGEETQYF
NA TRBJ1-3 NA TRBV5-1 TGCGCCAGCAGCCAGGCTGGCGGAAGCTCTGGAAACACCATATATTTT CASSQAGGSSGNTIYF
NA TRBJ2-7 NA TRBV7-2 TGTGCCAGCAGCTTAGCACAGGACTACGAGCAGTACTTC CASSLAQDYEQYF
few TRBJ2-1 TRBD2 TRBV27 TGTGCCAGCAGTCCCTTAGGGGATACTAGCGGGGCCCACAATGAGCAGTTCTTC CASSPLGDTSGAHNEQFF
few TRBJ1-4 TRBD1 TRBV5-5 TGTGCCAGCAGCAGGACAGGGGAAAAACTGTTTTTT CASSRTGEKLFF
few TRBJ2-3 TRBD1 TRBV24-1 TGTGCCACCAGTGACGACAGGGTATCGGGCACAGATACGCAGTATTTT CATSDDRVSGTDTQYF
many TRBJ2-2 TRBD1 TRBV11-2 TGTGCCAGCAGCCACGGGACAGATATTACCGGGGAGCTGTTTTTT CASSHGTDITGELFF
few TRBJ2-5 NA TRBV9 TGTGCCAGCAGCGTCCCTCAAGAGACCCAGTACTTC CASSVPQETQYF
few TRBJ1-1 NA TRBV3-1 TGTGCCAGCAGCCAAGTAGTAGGACGCACTGAAGCTTTCTTT CASSQVVGRTEAFF
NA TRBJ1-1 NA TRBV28 TGTTCCAGCAGTTCCCCGGGGGGTTCGAACACTGAAGCTTTCTTT CSSSSPGGSNTEAFF
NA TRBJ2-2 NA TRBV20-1 TGCAGTACTCTTATGCCGATCACCGGGGAGCTGTTTTTT CSTLMPITGELFF
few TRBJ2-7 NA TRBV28 TGTGCCAGCATGGCAGTCTCCTCCTACGAGCAGTACTTC CASMAVSSYEQYF
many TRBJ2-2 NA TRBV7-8 TGTGCCAGCAGCTTCGACAGTTCGAACACCGGGGAGCTGTTTTTT CASSFDSSNTGELFF
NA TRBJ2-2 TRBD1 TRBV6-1 TGTGCCAGCAGAGTCGGGACAGTTCGGGGCGGGGAGCTGTTTTTT CASRVGTVRGGELFF
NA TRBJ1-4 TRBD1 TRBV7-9 TGTGCCAGCAACGGACAGGGGGTTGAAAAACTGTTTTTT CASNGQGVEKLFF
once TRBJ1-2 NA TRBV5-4 TGTGCCAGCAGCTTGGGTTCTGGAAGGTTCAACTATGGCTACACCTTC CASSLGSGRFNYGYTF
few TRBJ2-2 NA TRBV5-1 TGCGCCAGCAGCTGGGCAGGGCGAGCCGGGGAGCTGTTTTTT CASSWAGRAGELFF
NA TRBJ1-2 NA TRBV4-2 TGTGCCAGCAGCCAAGAGGGTGGCTACACCTTC CASSQEGGYTF
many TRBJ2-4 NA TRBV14 TGTGCCAGCAGCAAAGGACCCTCCCCAGCCAAAAACATTCAGTACTTC CASSKGPSPAKNIQYF
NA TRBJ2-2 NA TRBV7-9 TGTGCCAGCAGCTCAAAAGGCTACAGGAACACCGGGGAGCTGTTTTTT CASSSKGYRNTGELFF
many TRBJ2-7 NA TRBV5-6 TGTGCCAGCAGCTTGGAAACAGGGTTCTCCTACGAGCAGTACTTC CASSLETGFSYEQYF
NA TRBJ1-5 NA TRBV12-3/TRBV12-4 TGTGCCAGCACCACACACGGGACGGCCAATCAGCCCCAGCATTTT CASTTHGTANQPQHF
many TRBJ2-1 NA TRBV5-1 TGCGCCAGCAGCTTGTATTCGGATGAGCAGTTCTTC CASSLYSDEQFF
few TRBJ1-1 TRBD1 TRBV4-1 TGCGCCAGCAGCCAAAAAACAGGGGGCCTAAACACTGAAGCTTTCTTT CASSQKTGGLNTEAFF
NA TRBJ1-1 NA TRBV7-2 TGTGCCAGCAGCTTAGCCAACAGGGTTTTGGGCACTGAAGCTTTCTTT CASSLANRVLGTEAFF
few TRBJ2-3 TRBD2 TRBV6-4 TGTGCCAGCAGTGACTCGGCTAGCGGGAGGCGGCGGGATACGCAGTATTTT CASSDSASGRRRDTQYF
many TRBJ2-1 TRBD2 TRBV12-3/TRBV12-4 TGTGCCAGCAGTTTAAGAGCGGGGCAAAATGAGCAGTTCTTC CASSLRAGQNEQFF
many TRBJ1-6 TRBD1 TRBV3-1 TGTGCCAGCAGCCCTTATGGGACAGGAACGAATTCACCCCTCCACTTT CASSPYGTGTNSPLHF
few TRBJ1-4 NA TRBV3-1 TGTGCCAGCAGCCAAGCTACAGGAGGAGCTAATGAAAAACTGTTTTTT CASSQATGGANEKLFF
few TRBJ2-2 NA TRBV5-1 TGCGCCAGCAGTCGCGACAGGGAGGCCGGGGAGCTGTTTTTT CASSRDREAGELFF
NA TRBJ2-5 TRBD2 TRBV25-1 TGTGCCAGCCCCAGGGCTAGCGGGAGGGAACAAGAGACCCAGTACTTC CASPRASGREQETQYF
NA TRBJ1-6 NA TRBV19 TGTGCCAGTAACGCAGGGCGAAGCTCCTATAATTCACCCCTCCACTTT CASNAGRSSYNSPLHF
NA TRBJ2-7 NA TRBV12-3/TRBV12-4 TGTGCCAGCAGTTACAGGACATCCTACGAGCAGTACTTC CASSYRTSYEQYF
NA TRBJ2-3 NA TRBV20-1 TGCAGTGCTAGAGATTGGGCAAACACAGATACGCAGTATTTT CSARDWANTDTQYF
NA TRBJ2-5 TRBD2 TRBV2 TGTGCCAGCAGTCCATCTAAGGGACTAGCGGGGCAAGAGACCCAGTACTTC CASSPSKGLAGQETQYF
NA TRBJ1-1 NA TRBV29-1 TGCAGCGCTTCCAGGGTGGTAGAAGCTGAAGCTTTCTTT CSASRVVEAEAFF
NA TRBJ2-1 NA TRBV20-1 TGCAGTGCTAGATTAGGCGAGGCCTACAATGAGCAGTTCTTC CSARLGEAYNEQFF
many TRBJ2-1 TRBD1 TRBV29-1 TGCAGCGTACTGACAGGGACCTACAATGAGCAGTTCTTC CSVLTGTYNEQFF
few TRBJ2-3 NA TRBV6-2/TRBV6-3 TGTGCCAGCAGTTCCCGGATTATGGGGGACCGCACAGATACGCAGTATTTT CASSSRIMGDRTDTQYF